This paragraph reports one T cell receptor (beta chain). No antigen is known for it. The sample belongs to a study of blood T cells in healthy people across ages. Whole-study findings and limits: Diversity was higher, and naive CD4+ cells more numerous, in long-lived donors than in aged donors. Naive T cell percentage by flow cytometry tracked strongly with beta diversity.

Primed by a sample-barcoded 5' primer and a J-beta primer mix, a second PCR proceeded for 7 to 11 cycles. A single record per CDR3 protein comes from TCRdb applying MiXCR to the 5' RACE reads. Among some 800,000 distinct CDR3 sequences, around 45% were seen once, and the ten largest hold about 19%. The CDR3 covers 18 residues. From germline, CDR1 is MGHRA and CDR2 YSYEKL. V lost 4 bases to trimming and J lost 4 bases; unmatched junction nucleotides: 15. Sequencing was done on a sample of blood. This rearrangement joins TRBV4-1 to TRBJ2-5; TRBD2 matches 10 bases. The sequence derives from a man in his sixties in good health. The CDR3 nucleotides are TGCGCCAGCAGCCCGGGACTAGCGCGGGGGGAGAAACCAGAGACCCAGTACTTC. Its protein product is CASSPGLARGEKPETQYF.